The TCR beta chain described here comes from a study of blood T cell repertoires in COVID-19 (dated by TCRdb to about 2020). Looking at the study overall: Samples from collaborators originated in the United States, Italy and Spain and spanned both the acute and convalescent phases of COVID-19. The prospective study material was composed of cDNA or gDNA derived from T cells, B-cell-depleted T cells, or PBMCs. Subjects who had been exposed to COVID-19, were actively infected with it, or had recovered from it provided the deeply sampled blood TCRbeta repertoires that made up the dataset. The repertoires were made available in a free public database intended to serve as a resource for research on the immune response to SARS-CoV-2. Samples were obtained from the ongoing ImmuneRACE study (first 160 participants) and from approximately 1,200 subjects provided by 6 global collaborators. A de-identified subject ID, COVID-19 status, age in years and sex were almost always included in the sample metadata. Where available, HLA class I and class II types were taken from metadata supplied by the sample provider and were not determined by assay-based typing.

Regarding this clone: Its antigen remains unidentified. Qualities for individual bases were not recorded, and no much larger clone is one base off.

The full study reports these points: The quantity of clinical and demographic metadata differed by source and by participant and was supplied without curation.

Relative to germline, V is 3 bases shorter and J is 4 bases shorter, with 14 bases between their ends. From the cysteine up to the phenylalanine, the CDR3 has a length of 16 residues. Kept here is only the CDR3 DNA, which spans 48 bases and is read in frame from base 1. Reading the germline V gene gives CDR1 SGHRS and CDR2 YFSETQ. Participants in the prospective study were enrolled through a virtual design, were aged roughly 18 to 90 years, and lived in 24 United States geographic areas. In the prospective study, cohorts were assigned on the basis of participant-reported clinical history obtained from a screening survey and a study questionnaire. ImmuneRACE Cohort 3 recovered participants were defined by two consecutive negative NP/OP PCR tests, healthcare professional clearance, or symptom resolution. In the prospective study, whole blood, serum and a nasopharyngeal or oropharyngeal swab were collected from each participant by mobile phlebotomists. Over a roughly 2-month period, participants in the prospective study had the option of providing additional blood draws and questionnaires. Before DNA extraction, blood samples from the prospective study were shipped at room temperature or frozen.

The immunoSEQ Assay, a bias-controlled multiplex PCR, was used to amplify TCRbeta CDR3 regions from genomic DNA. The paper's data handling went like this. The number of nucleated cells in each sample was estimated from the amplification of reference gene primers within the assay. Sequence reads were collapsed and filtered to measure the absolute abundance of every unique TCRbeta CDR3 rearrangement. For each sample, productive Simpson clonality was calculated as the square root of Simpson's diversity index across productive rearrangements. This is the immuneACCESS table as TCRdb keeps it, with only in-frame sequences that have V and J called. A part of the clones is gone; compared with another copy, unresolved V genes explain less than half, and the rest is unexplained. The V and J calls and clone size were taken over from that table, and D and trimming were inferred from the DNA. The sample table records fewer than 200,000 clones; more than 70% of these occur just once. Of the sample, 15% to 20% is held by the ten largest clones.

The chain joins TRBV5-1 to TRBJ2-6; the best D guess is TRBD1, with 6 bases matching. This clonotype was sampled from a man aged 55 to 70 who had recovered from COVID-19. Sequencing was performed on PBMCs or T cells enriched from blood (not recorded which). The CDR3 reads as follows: CASSSTGIQGANVLTF. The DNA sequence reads TGCGCCAGCAGCTCCACAGGGATTCAAGGGGCCAACGTCCTGACTTTC.